A selection of T cell receptor beta chains follows, all from one sample in a study of PD-L1 blockade in urothelial cancer. Data came from immunoSEQ multiplex PCR; TCRdb stores just in-frame clones and leaves some out. Seen here are around 53,000 clones, 70% to 90% observed once, and the top ten hold roughly 1.8%. Material: PBMCs, obtained around atezolizumab (anti-PD-L1) treatment. Every receptor here comes from a man in his fifties with urothelial cancer. CDR3s include the opening cysteine and the closing phenylalanine or tryptophan. The D gene is left open where the match is weak. Clone size is stated in some rows and not others, as once, few, many or a class when expanded.

D gene: TRBD1; V gene: TRBV5-4; clone size: -; J gene: TRBJ1-3; CDR3 DNA: TGTGCCAGCAGCCTACAGGGGGCGCGGAACACCATATATTTT; CDR3 protein: CASSLQGARNTIYF
D gene: TRBD2; V gene: TRBV27; clone size: -; J gene: TRBJ2-4; CDR3 DNA: TGTGCCAGCAGCGCAAGAGCGGGAGGAAACATTCAGTACTTC; CDR3 protein: CASSARAGGNIQYF
D gene: TRBD1; V gene: TRBV7-2; clone size: -; J gene: TRBJ1-1; CDR3 DNA: TGTGCCAGCAGCTGGAACAGGGGGCGGAACACTGAAGCTTTCTTT; CDR3 protein: CASSWNRGRNTEAFF
D gene: TRBD1; V gene: TRBV5-1; clone size: -; J gene: TRBJ1-4; CDR3 DNA: TGCGCCAGCAGCTTGGCTGCAGGGGGTGAAAAACTGTTTTTT; CDR3 protein: CASSLAAGGEKLFF
D gene: -; V gene: TRBV27; clone size: few; J gene: TRBJ2-7; CDR3 DNA: TGTGCCAGCAGTTTTACGGACACCCGAGAGCAGTACTTC; CDR3 protein: CASSFTDTREQYF
D gene: TRBD1; V gene: TRBV5-1; clone size: -; J gene: TRBJ1-2; CDR3 DNA: TGCGCCAGCAGCTTGGAAGGTCAGGGGGCTGGCTACACCTTC; CDR3 protein: CASSLEGQGAGYTF
D gene: TRBD2; V gene: TRBV29-1; clone size: -; J gene: TRBJ2-1; CDR3 DNA: TGCAGCACCCTTACCCCGCGGGGGGCCTCGTATGAGCAGTTCTTC; CDR3 protein: CSTLTPRGASYEQFF
D gene: -; V gene: TRBV7-9; clone size: few; J gene: TRBJ2-2; CDR3 DNA: TGTGCCAGCAGCTTACCCGGGTTCATGAGCACCGGGGAGCTGTTTTTT; CDR3 protein: CASSLPGFMSTGELFF
D gene: -; V gene: TRBV4-3; clone size: -; J gene: TRBJ2-3; CDR3 DNA: TGCGCCAGCAGCCAAGAGGGAGTGAGGCTTTGGACAGAAACCACAGATACGCAGTATTTT; CDR3 protein: CASSQEGVRLWTETTDTQYF
D gene: TRBD1; V gene: TRBV2; clone size: -; J gene: TRBJ1-1; CDR3 DNA: TGTGCCAGCAGTATGGACAGGGGCACTGAAGCTTTCTTT; CDR3 protein: CASSMDRGTEAFF
D gene: TRBD2; V gene: TRBV7-2; clone size: once; J gene: TRBJ2-5; CDR3 DNA: TGTGCCAGCAGCTCGGCGGGACTAGCGGGCCTCCATGTGACCCAGTACTTC; CDR3 protein: CASSSAGLAGLHVTQYF
D gene: TRBD1; V gene: TRBV5-1; clone size: -; J gene: TRBJ1-2; CDR3 DNA: TGCGCCAGCAGCTTGGGGGACAGCTATGGCTACACCTTC; CDR3 protein: CASSLGDSYGYTF
D gene: -; V gene: TRBV7-9; clone size: -; J gene: TRBJ1-1; CDR3 DNA: TGTGCCAGCCTCGGGAGAGGGCCTGAAGCTTTCTTT; CDR3 protein: CASLGRGPEAFF
D gene: TRBD2; V gene: TRBV5-4; clone size: -; J gene: TRBJ2-1; CDR3 DNA: TGTGCCAGCAGCTTGGCACTAGCGGGGGGGGCTAATGAGCAGTTCTTC; CDR3 protein: CASSLALAGGANEQFF
D gene: TRBD1; V gene: TRBV19; clone size: -; J gene: TRBJ1-2; CDR3 DNA: TGTGCCAGTAGTACGGGACAGGGATCCTATGGCTACACCTTC; CDR3 protein: CASSTGQGSYGYTF
D gene: TRBD1; V gene: TRBV6-4; clone size: -; J gene: TRBJ1-5; CDR3 DNA: TGTGCCAGCAGTGACACGCCGACAGGGCCACCGCAGCATTTT; CDR3 protein: CASSDTPTGPPQHF
D gene: -; V gene: TRBV18; clone size: -; J gene: TRBJ2-7; CDR3 DNA: TGTGCCAGCTCGACCAGTCAGGGAACCTACGAGCAGTACTTC; CDR3 protein: CASSTSQGTYEQYF
D gene: TRBD1; V gene: TRBV6-6; clone size: -; J gene: TRBJ1-3; CDR3 DNA: TGTGCCAGCAGTCTCCATCCGGACAGGGGTCCTACCATATATTTT; CDR3 protein: CASSLHPDRGPTIYF
D gene: -; V gene: TRBV19; clone size: -; J gene: TRBJ2-7; CDR3 DNA: TGTGCCAGTAGTAACACTATCCAATCCTACGAGCAGTACTTC; CDR3 protein: CASSNTIQSYEQYF
D gene: TRBD2; V gene: TRBV7-9; clone size: -; J gene: TRBJ2-3; CDR3 DNA: TGTGCCAGCAGTTTTGAACTAGCGGGGGGCACAGATACGCAGTATTTT; CDR3 protein: CASSFELAGGTDTQYF
D gene: TRBD1; V gene: TRBV30; clone size: -; J gene: TRBJ2-7; CDR3 DNA: TGTGCCTGTACCGGGACAGGGCTTCCCTCGGGGCAGTACTTC; CDR3 protein: CACTGTGLPSGQYF
D gene: TRBD1; V gene: TRBV7-2; clone size: -; J gene: TRBJ2-2; CDR3 DNA: TGTGCCAGCAGCTTAGGCAGGACAGGGAGCACCGGGGAGCTGTTTTTT; CDR3 protein: CASSLGRTGSTGELFF
D gene: TRBD1; V gene: TRBV7-2; clone size: -; J gene: TRBJ1-1; CDR3 DNA: TGTGCCAGCAGCCTACAGGGGGCTAGGAGCACTGAAGCTTTCTTT; CDR3 protein: CASSLQGARSTEAFF
D gene: -; V gene: TRBV5-4; clone size: -; J gene: TRBJ2-1; CDR3 DNA: TGTGCCAGCATCGACCGACGGGGGGCTGACAATGAGCAGTTCTTC; CDR3 protein: CASIDRRGADNEQFF
D gene: -; V gene: TRBV4-3; clone size: -; J gene: TRBJ2-1; CDR3 DNA: TGCGCCAGCAGCCAAGATCATAGTAGCCGTCTTGAGCAGTTCTTC; CDR3 protein: CASSQDHSSRLEQFF
D gene: TRBD1; V gene: TRBV7-8; clone size: -; J gene: TRBJ2-7; CDR3 DNA: TGTGCCAGCAGCCTAGGACAGGGTCGCTCCTACGAGCAGTACTTC; CDR3 protein: CASSLGQGRSYEQYF
D gene: -; V gene: TRBV9; clone size: -; J gene: TRBJ2-6; CDR3 DNA: TGTGCCAGCAGCGTAGGGCATTCTGGGGCCAACGTCCTGACTTTC; CDR3 protein: CASSVGHSGANVLTF
D gene: TRBD2; V gene: TRBV7-6; clone size: -; J gene: TRBJ2-7; CDR3 DNA: TGTGCCAGCAGCCTCATAGCGGGAGGGCCTTATTACGAGCAGTACTTC; CDR3 protein: CASSLIAGGPYYEQYF
D gene: -; V gene: TRBV7-3; clone size: -; J gene: TRBJ2-1; CDR3 DNA: TGTGCCAGCAGCCCGAATACAGGGTTCAACAATGAGCAGTTCTTC; CDR3 protein: CASSPNTGFNNEQFF
D gene: -; V gene: TRBV5-5; clone size: medium-sized; J gene: TRBJ2-7; CDR3 DNA: TGTGCCAGCAGCTTGCGGTCCTCCTACGAGCAGTACTTC; CDR3 protein: CASSLRSSYEQYF
D gene: TRBD2; V gene: TRBV30; clone size: -; J gene: TRBJ2-7; CDR3 DNA: TGTGCCTGGAGTTTCGGGGGGAGCTCCTACGAGCAGTACTTC; CDR3 protein: CAWSFGGSSYEQYF
D gene: TRBD2; V gene: TRBV27; clone size: -; J gene: TRBJ2-6; CDR3 DNA: TGTGCCAGCAGTTTGCGACTAGCGGGAGCGGCAGGGGCCAACGTCCTGACTTTC; CDR3 protein: CASSLRLAGAAGANVLTF
D gene: TRBD1; V gene: TRBV6-1; clone size: -; J gene: TRBJ1-5; CDR3 DNA: TGTGCCAGCAACCTAGACAGGGGAATACAGCCCCAGCATTTT; CDR3 protein: CASNLDRGIQPQHF
D gene: -; V gene: TRBV6-5; clone size: few; J gene: TRBJ1-6; CDR3 DNA: TGTGCCAGCAGTTACTTTTCAGGGTTGGATTCACCCCTCCACTTT; CDR3 protein: CASSYFSGLDSPLHF
D gene: -; V gene: TRBV5-1; clone size: -; J gene: TRBJ2-1; CDR3 DNA: TGCGCCAGCAGCTTGAACGGGAGAGACTACAATGAGCAGTTCTTC; CDR3 protein: CASSLNGRDYNEQFF
D gene: TRBD1; V gene: TRBV18; clone size: -; J gene: TRBJ2-7; CDR3 DNA: TGTGCCAGCTCACCACTCGGACAGGGGAGGTCCTACGAGCAGTACTTC; CDR3 protein: CASSPLGQGRSYEQYF
D gene: TRBD2; V gene: TRBV28; clone size: -; J gene: TRBJ2-3; CDR3 DNA: TGTGCCAGCAGCCGTAGCGGGAGGACAGATACGCAGTATTTT; CDR3 protein: CASSRSGRTDTQYF
D gene: TRBD2; V gene: TRBV11-2; clone size: -; J gene: TRBJ2-3; CDR3 DNA: TGTGCCAGCAGACAACCGGGACTAGCGGGAGGAACAGATACGCAGTATTTT; CDR3 protein: CASRQPGLAGGTDTQYF
D gene: -; V gene: TRBV7-9; clone size: -; J gene: TRBJ2-5; CDR3 DNA: TGTGCCAGCAGCCCAGGAGGGTACCAAGAGACCCAGTACTTC; CDR3 protein: CASSPGGYQETQYF
D gene: TRBD1; V gene: TRBV9; clone size: -; J gene: TRBJ2-2; CDR3 DNA: TGTGCCAGCAAGACAGGGCACACCGGGGAGCTGTTTTTT; CDR3 protein: CASKTGHTGELFF
D gene: -; V gene: TRBV5-1; clone size: -; J gene: TRBJ1-2; CDR3 DNA: TGCGCCCCTCTACCGGTAAACTATGGCTACACCTTC; CDR3 protein: CAPLPVNYGYTF
D gene: TRBD1; V gene: TRBV15; clone size: -; J gene: TRBJ2-2; CDR3 DNA: TGTGCCACCAGCGGCAACAGGGGGAAGACCGGGGAGCTGTTTTTT; CDR3 protein: CATSGNRGKTGELFF
D gene: -; V gene: TRBV29-1; clone size: -; J gene: TRBJ2-1; CDR3 DNA: TGCAGCGTTGGAAAGCTCACCTCCTACAATGAGCAGTTCTTC; CDR3 protein: CSVGKLTSYNEQFF
D gene: -; V gene: TRBV7-2; clone size: -; J gene: TRBJ1-5; CDR3 DNA: TGTGCCAGCAGCTTAGAAAGTCGGTCTAATCAGCCCCAGCATTTT; CDR3 protein: CASSLESRSNQPQHF
D gene: TRBD2; V gene: TRBV9; clone size: -; J gene: TRBJ2-7; CDR3 DNA: TGTGCCAGCAGCGAGGGGAGTGGACTAGCGAGTTCCTACGAGCAGTACTTC; CDR3 protein: CASSEGSGLASSYEQYF
D gene: TRBD2; V gene: TRBV5-1; clone size: -; J gene: TRBJ2-2; CDR3 DNA: TGCGCCAGCGTCGTTAAAGCGGGGGCGAACACCGGGGAGCTGTTTTTT; CDR3 protein: CASVVKAGANTGELFF
D gene: TRBD1; V gene: TRBV7-9; clone size: -; J gene: TRBJ1-1; CDR3 DNA: TGTGCCAGCAGCTGGACAAGGGACAGGGAGGCTTCGTCTGAAGCTTTCTTT; CDR3 protein: CASSWTRDREASSEAFF
D gene: -; V gene: TRBV30; clone size: -; J gene: TRBJ1-5; CDR3 DNA: TGTGCCTGGAGTGTACAGGGTAAAGCCCAGCATTTT; CDR3 protein: CAWSVQGKAQHF
D gene: -; V gene: TRBV10-1; clone size: -; J gene: TRBJ1-6; CDR3 DNA: TGCGCCAGCAAGGCAGGATCCAATTCACCCCTCCACTTT; CDR3 protein: CASKAGSNSPLHF
D gene: TRBD1; V gene: TRBV7-2; clone size: few; J gene: TRBJ2-1; CDR3 DNA: TGTGCCAGCAGCTCGTCTGGCGGGACAGGTTACAATGAGCAGTTCTTC; CDR3 protein: CASSSSGGTGYNEQFF
D gene: TRBD1; V gene: TRBV5-6; clone size: few; J gene: TRBJ1-5; CDR3 DNA: TGTGCCAGCAGCTCCGACAGGGAGCTCAATCAGCCCCAGCATTTT; CDR3 protein: CASSSDRELNQPQHF
D gene: TRBD1; V gene: TRBV29-1; clone size: -; J gene: TRBJ2-7; CDR3 DNA: TGCAGCGTCCTCTTAGGGACAGCCTCCTACGAGCAGTACTTC; CDR3 protein: CSVLLGTASYEQYF
D gene: -; V gene: TRBV28; clone size: -; J gene: TRBJ2-7; CDR3 DNA: TGTGCCAGCAGACCAAACCCGGGAAGTCGCTACGAGCAGTACTTC; CDR3 protein: CASRPNPGSRYEQYF
D gene: TRBD2; V gene: TRBV7-8; clone size: -; J gene: TRBJ2-7; CDR3 DNA: TGTGCCAGCAGCCCGGGAGGCGAGCAGTACTTC; CDR3 protein: CASSPGGEQYF
D gene: TRBD2; V gene: TRBV2; clone size: -; J gene: TRBJ2-7; CDR3 DNA: TGTGCCAGCAGTGACCTGACTAGCGGTACCGAGCAGTACTTC; CDR3 protein: CASSDLTSGTEQYF